The 15 T cell receptor beta chains below all came from one sample that was sequenced in a study of shared clonotypes between healthy human individuals (TCRdb year 2020). The method was the immunoSEQ multiplex PCR assay. TCRdb took over this immuneACCESS table, retaining in-frame rearrangements with V and J assigned. Such tables are incomplete; in checked studies, under half of the missing clones stem from an unresolved V gene, and the remainder is unexplained. The sample table records around 1.5 million clones; approximately 98% of these occur just once. Roughly 0.4% of the sample is in the top ten clones. The sample comprised naive CD4+ T cells sorted from blood. What this sample's cell subset or site label stands for: CD45RA+ positively selected. Receptors originate from a man younger than 40 in good health.

This clone has more than one count but fewer than ten. This chain joins TRBV30 and TRBJ2-2, with a possible D match to TRBD1 (5 bases). The CDR3 totals 14 residues. Germline assignment: CDR1 GTSNPN and CDR2 SVGIG (reference sequence). V shed 5 bases and J shed 6 bases, with 16 bases lying between them. The CDR3 is CAWVSAGWSGELFF. The CDR3 DNA sequence: TGTGCCTGGGTCTCTGCAGGGTGGTCCGGGGAGCTGTTTTTT.

This chain joins TRBV29-1 and TRBJ1-2, with no clear D. The germline V and J ends were trimmed by 4 bases and 8 bases, with 23 bases remaining between them. This CDR3 comprises 15 residues. Germline values: CDR1 SQVTM, CDR2 ANQGSEA. The CDR3 loop is CSVVRSGSYLGGYTF. The CDR3 nucleotides are TGCAGCGTTGTTCGGAGCGGATCCTATTTGGGCGGCTACACCTTC. Filled out from reference TRBV29-1 and TRBJ1-2, the complete variable domain reads SAVISQKPSRDICQRGTSLTIQCQVDSQVTMMFWYRQQPGQSLTLIATANQGSEATYESGFVIDKFPISRPNLTFSTLTVSNMSPEDSSIYLCSVVRSGSYLGGYTFGSGTRLTVV.

This chain joins TRBV2 and TRBJ2-5, with D uncertain. From germline, CDR1 is SNHLY and CDR2 FYNNEI. V was shortened by 2 bases and J by 5 bases, with 12 bases between the two germline ends. CDR3 size: 14 residues. The CDR3 coding sequence is TGTGCCAGCAGTGAATCGGTCGGTTCGGAGACCCAGTACTTC. It is translated as CASSESVGSETQYF.

This clone has just one count. The DNA of the CDR3 is TGTGCCAGCAGCGTAACGGGTACTCCTGGGGCCAACGTCCTGACTTTC. Translation gives CASSVTGTPGANVLTF. This chain links TRBV9 with TRBJ2-6; no clear D. Per the germline V gene, CDR1 is SGDLS and CDR2 is YYNGEE. With 1 base removed from V and 2 bases from J, the gap between germline ends came to 10 bases. The CDR3 sequence is 16 residues long.

V gene TRBV7-9 combines with J gene TRBJ2-7, with 11 bases identical to TRBD2. J gave up 2 bases and V 0 bases, and 3 bases lay outside the gene matches. This CDR3 has 16 residues. From germline, CDR1 is SEHNR and CDR2 FQNEAQ (reference sequence). The CDR3 bases are TGTGCCAGCAGCTTAGCACTAGCGGGAGTAACCTACGAGCAGTACTTC. Amino acids: CASSLALAGVTYEQYF.

J is TRBJ1-1 and V is TRBV9; weak D call: TRBD1 (6 bases). V gave up 3 bases and J gave up 6 bases, with 18 bases separating them. CDR3 size: 15 residues. Germline CDR1 reads SGDLS; CDR2 reads YYNGEE. CDR3 in amino acids: CASSGGAVPSPEAFF. For the CDR3, the DNA is TGTGCCAGCAGCGGGGGGGCCGTCCCCTCTCCTGAAGCTTTCTTT.

The chain is built from TRBV19 and TRBJ2-7; unclear D gene. The V end was cut by 8 bases, the J end by 3 bases, with 11 bases between. This CDR3 region has 12 residues. Germline assignment: CDR1 LNHDA and CDR2 SQIVND (reference sequence). The CDR3 nucleotides are TGTGCCAGTGAGGACCGTGACTACGAGCAGTACTTC. This sequence encodes CASEDRDYEQYF.

This clone was observed once. This sequence joins TRBV9 and TRBJ1-2, with 7 bases identical to TRBD1. The V gene end was trimmed by 3 bases and the J gene end by 0 bases; junction bases not matched to a gene: 2. Germline CDR1 and CDR2: SGDLS and YYNGEE. The CDR3 loop spans 14 amino acids. CDR3 DNA sequence: TGTGCCAGCAGCGAGGGGGCATCTAACTATGGCTACACCTTC. It codes for CASSEGASNYGYTF.

This clone was picked up one time. The chain carries TRBV5-4 and TRBJ2-1, with 8 bases that match TRBD1. Germline V lookup: CDR1 SGHNT, CDR2 YYREEE (reference sequence). V lost 4 bases to trimming and J lost 5 bases; unmatched junction nucleotides: 8. This CDR3 spans 15 amino acids. As DNA, the CDR3 is TGTGCCAGCAGCAACTGGTACAGGGGGGACAATGAGCAGTTCTTC. This sequence encodes CASSNWYRGDNEQFF. The entire variable domain, with the rest obtained from reference TRBV5-4 and TRBJ2-1, is as follows: ETGVTQSPTHLIKTRGQQVTLRCSSQSGHNTVSWYQQALGQGPQFIFQYYREEENGRGNFPPRFSGLQFPNYSSELNVNALELDDSALYLCASSNWYRGDNEQFFGPGTRLTVL.

This chain uses TRBV6-5 with TRBJ1-1; D is ambiguous. The CDR3 spans 13 residues. Germline values: CDR1 MNHEY, CDR2 SVGAGI. V was cut by 7 bases and J by 7 bases, with 16 bases left in between. CDR3 in amino acids: CASTPPGSHEAFF. CDR3 in DNA: TGTGCCAGCACCCCTCCCGGCTCACATGAAGCTTTCTTT.

V usage is TRBV28 and J usage is TRBJ2-7; D ambiguous. V lost 5 bases and J 5 bases, leaving 13 bases between the germline ends. The CDR3 runs to 13 residues. Germline values: CDR1 MDHEN, CDR2 SYDVKM. CDR3 residues: CASSDAVLDEQYF. CDR3 sequence (DNA): TGTGCCAGCAGTGACGCCGTCCTCGACGAGCAGTACTTC.

The chain employs TRBV7-9 and TRBJ1-3, with TRBD1 matching 8 bases. Germline loops: CDR1 SEHNR, CDR2 FQNEAQ (reference sequence). The CDR3 loop spans 16 amino acids. V lost 5 bases to trimming and J lost 2 bases; unmatched junction nucleotides: 8. The CDR3 DNA reads as TGTGCCAGCAGCGCACAGGGGGTAATTCCTGGAAACACCATATATTTT. This encodes CASSAQGVIPGNTIYF. Full variable domain (rest looked up from reference TRBV7-9 and TRBJ1-3): DTGVSQNPRHKITKRGQNVTFRCDPISEHNRLYWYRQTLGQGPEFLTYFQNEAQLEKSRLLSDRFSAERPKGSFSTLEIQRTEQGDSAMYLCASSAQGVIPGNTIYFGEGSWLTVV.

The chain joins TRBV21-1 to TRBJ2-5; the tabulated D call, TRBD1, remains unverified against the DNA. TRBV21-1 is a listed pseudogene. This CDR3 has 18 amino acids. CDR3 sequence: CASSKAHRGGSSKETQYF. CDR3 bases: TGTGCCAGCAGCAAAGCCCACAGGGGTGGTAGCTCGAAAGAGACCCAGTACTTC.

The J gene is TRBJ1-3, the V gene TRBV25-1, with a weak D call TRBD1 (5 bases). This CDR3 spans 18 amino acids. Looked up from germline, CDR1 is MGHDK and CDR2 is SYGVNS. Trimming stripped 0 bases from V and 4 bases from J, with 19 bases between. Here the CDR3 DNA reads TGTGCCAGCAGTGAATACGCACTGGGACGGAGTATAGGAAACACCATATATTTT. Translated: CASSEYALGRSIGNTIYF.

This clone was observed a single time. The rearrangement uses TRBV21-1 and TRBJ1-5. TRBV21-1 is a pseudogene segment. The CDR3 consists of 14 residues. The CDR3 loop is CASSEGYSNQPQHF. DNA of the CDR3: TGTGCCAGCAGCGAGGGGTATAGCAATCAGCCCCAGCATTTT.